These 6 T cell receptor beta chains were all obtained from the same sample, sequenced in a study of monozygotic twins with inflammatory bowel disease. Each CDR3 protein gets one entry in TCRdb, which reprocessed the 5' RACE reads and gives no DNA. The table for this sample gives around 450,000 distinct CDR3 sequences. Sequencing was done on a sample of blood. Receptors were obtained from a human donor with ulcerative colitis or Crohn's disease, or a healthy co-twin of an affected twin (not recorded which).

The J gene is TRBJ1-1, the V gene TRBV6-5; there is no DNA to check the TCRdb D call of TRBD1. Germline assignment: CDR1 MNHEY and CDR2 SVGAGI. This CDR3 contains 17 residues. The CDR3 region is CASSTDRGFGQGTEAFF.

V is TRBV5-5 and J is TRBJ2-3; TCRdb's D call of TRBD1 is untestable without DNA. Germline V CDR1 and CDR2: SGHKS, YYEKEE (reference sequence). This CDR3 has 18 amino acids. The CDR3 loop reads CASSSGTGFVVWTDTQYF.

V is TRBV5-1 and J is TRBJ2-7; TCRdb's D call, TRBD2, is unchecked because there is no DNA. CDR1 is SGHRS, CDR2 YFSETQ, per germline. This CDR3 comprises 17 residues. The CDR3 sequence: CASSVTGTKLSSYEQYF.

This sequence joins TRBV6-2 or TRBV6-3 and TRBJ2-5; TCRdb designates TRBD2, a call that cannot be tested without DNA. The germline V gene encodes CDR1 MNHEY and CDR2 SVGEGT. The CDR3 contains 17 residues. CDR3: CASSYSGLAGPAETQYF.

The chain has TRBV20-1 and TRBJ2-7. CDR1 DFQATT and CDR2 SNEGSKA come from the germline V gene (reference sequence). The CDR3 runs 14 residues. The chain's CDR3 is CSARDLQGTYEQYF.

The J gene is TRBJ2-7, the V gene TRBV7-3; lacking DNA, the TRBD1 call made by TCRdb goes unchecked. CDR1 and CDR2 from the germline V gene are SGHTA and FQGTGA. The CDR3 is made up of 15 amino acids. The CDR3 spells CASSLEGAVPYEQYF.